A single sample is the source of the 5 T cell receptor beta chains below, sequenced in a study of graft-versus-host responses after intestinal transplantation (dated by TCRdb to about 2021). Dithiothreitol, EDTA incubations and collagenase D digestion were used to isolate intraepithelial and lamina propria lymphocytes from graft specimens. Library preparation used the immunoSEQ multiplex PCR assay. Entries here come from immuneACCESS through TCRdb and include only in-frame sequences with V and J called. Some clones fail to appear in such tables; in the studies checked, an unresolved V gene covers under half of the shortfall, and the cause of the remainder is unknown. The sample table lists 3,500 to 5,000 clones, 65% to 90% of them with a count of one. The ten largest clones take up 4% to 5.5% of the sample. The sequenced sample was ileum tissue, obtained roughly 660 days after intestinal transplant. The receptors here all came from a human patient who received an intestinal transplant, so some T cells may come from the graft donor.

The genes are TRBV18 and TRBJ1-6; D ambiguous. The germline CDR1 and CDR2 sequences are KGHSH and LQKENI. Trimming took off 1 base at V and 7 bases at J, with 5 bases between the two ends. This CDR3 region has 13 residues. CDR3 residues: CASSPRENSPLHF. CDR3 in DNA: TGTGCCAGCTCACCACGGGAGAATTCACCCCTCCACTTT.

V is TRBV5-1 and J is TRBJ2-3; D might be TRBD2 (5 bases). V gave up 7 bases and J gave up 2 bases, with 14 bases separating them. Germline-derived CDR1 and CDR2 are SGHRS and YFSETQ. The CDR3 has 14 amino acids. CDR3 loop: CASCQDWVTDTQYF. CDR3 DNA sequence: TGCGCCAGCTGCCAGGACTGGGTCACAGATACGCAGTATTTT.

This chain joins TRBV19 and TRBJ2-6; D may be TRBD1 or TRBD2 (5 bases each). The CDR3 spans 16 residues. Germline assignment: CDR1 LNHDA and CDR2 SQIVND (reference sequence). V lost 6 bases and J 0 bases, leaving 12 bases between the germline ends. CDR3 in amino acids: CASRPKGTSGANVLTF. The CDR3 nucleotides are TGTGCCAGTAGACCAAAGGGGACCTCTGGGGCCAACGTCCTGACTTTC.

The chain has TRBV5-1 and TRBJ2-7; D remains ambiguous. CDR1 is SGHRS, CDR2 YFSETQ, per germline. This CDR3 has 14 residues. Trimming removed 2 bases at V and 5 bases at J, with 14 bases between. In DNA, the CDR3 is TGCGCCAGCAGCTTTCAGTACGCCTCGGACGAGCAGTACTTC. This translates into CASSFQYASDEQYF.

The J gene is TRBJ2-2, the V gene TRBV9, with D possibly matching TRBD2 (6 bases). Per the germline V gene, CDR1 is SGDLS and CDR2 is YYNGEE. This CDR3 has 15 amino acids. The ends were cut back, 1 base at V and 5 bases at J, with 12 bases in the middle. CDR3: CASSVRGGWTGELFF. CDR3 nucleotides: TGTGCCAGCAGCGTAAGGGGAGGATGGACCGGGGAGCTGTTTTTT. The full variable domain, rest sourced from reference TRBV9 and TRBJ2-2, is DSGVTQTPKHLITATGQRVTLRCSPRSGDLSVYWYQQSLDQGLQFLIQYYNGEERAKGNILERFSAQQFPDLHSELNLSSLELGDSALYFCASSVRGGWTGELFFGEGSRLTVL.